This T cell receptor (beta chain) was captured by sequencing in a study of CD8 T cells in Susac syndrome. RNA amounts of about 0.45 to 1 ug underwent reverse transcription with random hexamers. TCRdb itself ran the immunoSEQ multiplex PCR reads through MiXCR, one entry per CDR3 protein. The table records fewer than 350,000 distinct CDR3 sequences, 90% to 95% of them present only once. CD8+ and CD4+ blood T cells underwent TCR beta sequencing. The CDR3 runs 16 residues. Germline CDR1 KGHSH, CDR2 LQKENI. With 3 bases removed from V and 3 bases from J, the gap between germline ends came to 16 bases. Sequenced input: CD4+ T cells from PBMCs. The rearrangement uses TRBV18 and TRBJ2-3, with a weak D call TRBD2 (6 bases). The TCR originated in a human donor with multiple sclerosis. DNA for the CDR3: TGTGCCAGCTCACCCACGAGAGGGAGGTGGACAGATACGCAGTATTTT. Residues: CASSPTRGRWTDTQYF.